This T cell receptor beta chain was sequenced for a study of T-cell reconstitution after alpha-beta-depleted transplantation in children. Study-wide results and caveats: The main origin of T-cell counts and diversity one year after transplant was newly produced T cells.

CDR3 length equals 15 residues. The V and J ends lost 4 bases and 5 bases respectively, with 18 bases between them. Germline-derived CDR1 and CDR2 are SGHTA and FQGNSA. This clonotype showed up just a few times. Its antigen is undetermined. It was with unique molecular identifiers that the TCRbeta library was prepared. One entry per CDR3 protein, called by TCRdb with MiXCR from the PCR reads. The sample includes 500,000 to 600,000 distinct CDR3 sequences, 25% to 30% of them seen just once. This sequence joins TRBV7-2 and TRBJ2-7; TRBD2 is a possible D gene (6 bases). This receptor was obtained from a boy under three years old with Wiskott-Aldrich syndrome, due to receive a stem cell transplant. The sequencing here drew on PBMCs, taken before TCRalphabeta/CD19-depleted stem cell transplant. The CDR3 coding sequence is TGTGCCAGCAGCTCCTTATCGGGAGTCCCCAACGAGCAGTACTTC. It codes for CASSSLSGVPNEQYF.